This TCR beta chain was identified in a study of T cells expressing NK-cell markers. Study information: TCR beta repertoires came from sorted CD3+CD56+NKG2C+, CD3+CD56+NKG2C- and CD3+CD56-NKG2C+ T cells. In the group of eight sequenced donors, seven were HCMV-seropositive and one was seronegative.

Beta-chain TCR cDNA was generated via 5'RACE template switching with UMIs. From the 5' RACE reads, TCRdb lists one entry per CDR3 protein and no DNA. In all, the sample yields 120,000 to 150,000 distinct CDR3 sequences. The CDR3 loop spans 14 amino acids. CDR1 is SGDLS and CDR2 is YYNGEE in the germline V gene. The chain couples TRBV9 to TRBJ2-1; with no DNA, the TCRdb D assignment of TRBD2 cannot be verified. Sequencing was performed on blood T cells: a sorted CD56 or NKG2C T cell subset, CD4+ or CD8+ T cells, or bulk PBMC T cells (not recorded which). This TCR derives from a man between 18 and 35 years old in good health. This chain's CDR3 is CASSRGTADNEQFF.